A single sample gave rise to the 9 T cell receptor beta chains below, sequenced in a study of blood T cell repertoires in COVID-19. TCRdb's copy holds only in-frame clones and misses some; the assay was immunoSEQ multiplex PCR. This sample has about 160,000 clones; roughly 77% occur once, and the top ten carry 11%. Input material: peripheral blood. Receptor source: a human donor in a cohort sampled during active COVID-19.

This chain connects TRBV11-1 to TRBJ2-1, with D uncertain. V lost 3 bases, J lost 9 bases, and 12 bases lay in between. Germline lookup yields CDR1 SGHAT and CDR2 FQDESV (reference sequence). This CDR3 contains 13 residues. The CDR3 sequence: CASSFGEAVEQFF. In nucleotides, the CDR3 is TGTGCCAGCAGCTTCGGAGAGGCAGTTGAGCAGTTCTTC. The full variable domain, with the rest looked up from reference TRBV11-1 and TRBJ2-1, is EAEVAQSPRYKITEKSQAVAFWCDPISGHATLYWYRQILGQGPELLVQFQDESVVDDSQLPKDRFSAERLKGVDSTLKIQPAELGDSAMYLCASSFGEAVEQFFGPGTRLTVL.

This clone was counted between two and nine times. The V gene is TRBV19, the J gene TRBJ2-2; D possibly corresponds to TRBD1 (5 bases). V lost 10 bases, J lost 4 bases, and 10 bases lay in between. The CDR3 runs to 12 residues. CDR1 is LNHDA, CDR2 SQIVND, per germline (reference sequence). The CDR3: CANRPLTGELFF. The CDR3 region has the DNA TGTGCCAACAGGCCGCTCACCGGGGAGCTGTTTTTT. Using reference TRBV19 and TRBJ2-2 for the parts outside the CDR3, the full variable domain is DGGITQSPKYLFRKEGQNVTLSCEQNLNHDAMYWYRQDPGQGLRLIYYSQIVNDFQKGDIAEGYSVSREKKESFPLTVTSAQKNPTAFYLCANRPLTGELFFGEGSRLTVL.

For the CDR3, the DNA is TGTGCCAGCAGTGAAGGAACAGAAATTGATAGCAATCAGCCCCAGCATTTT. It encodes CASSEGTEIDSNQPQHF. This sequence joins TRBV25-1 and TRBJ1-5; D gene ambiguous. This CDR3 is built from 17 residues. Germline V gene sequence: CDR1 MGHDK, CDR2 SYGVNS. Deletions cut 2 bases from V and 0 bases from J, with 14 bases between.

The chain joins TRBV3-1 (or the pseudogene TRBV3-2) to TRBJ1-1; D might be TRBD1 (5 bases). Germline loops: CDR1 LGHDT, CDR2 YNNKEL (reference sequence). Trimming removed 4 bases at V and 6 bases at J, with 18 bases between. The CDR3 covers 15 residues. Here the CDR3 reads CASSPVDHTGAEAFF. The CDR3 bases are TGTGCCAGCAGCCCTGTTGATCACACGGGGGCTGAAGCTTTCTTT.

The chain couples TRBV5-4 to TRBJ2-4, with 9 bases lining up with TRBD2. The V and J ends lost 4 bases and 0 bases, in that order; junction bases with no gene match: 5. Germline V CDR1 and CDR2: SGHNT, YYREEE (reference sequence). The CDR3 is 16 amino acids. The CDR3 DNA reads as TGTGCCAGCAGCCCATCTAGCGGGGTAGCCAAAAACATTCAGTACTTC. Translating gives CASSPSSGVAKNIQYF.

The chain has TRBV7-3 and TRBJ1-6; 9 bases fit TRBD1. The CDR3 runs 15 residues. Trimming cost V 3 bases and J 11 bases; bases outside gene matches: 8. CDR1 is SGHTA, CDR2 FQGTGA, per germline. This chain's CDR3 is CASSFGTGRGTPLHF. The CDR3 coding sequence is TGTGCCAGCAGCTTTGGGACAGGGAGGGGTACACCCCTCCACTTT.

The chain couples TRBV10-1 to TRBJ2-7, with 9 nucleotides matching TRBD1. The CDR3 runs to 15 residues. The J segment lost 6 bases and the V segment lost 0 bases, leaving 6 bases of the junction unmatched. Germline assignment: CDR1 WNHNN and CDR2 SYGVQD (reference sequence). This CDR3 reads CASSESADRGREQYF. DNA of the CDR3: TGCGCCAGCAGTGAGTCGGCGGACAGGGGCCGCGAGCAGTACTTC.

The chain recombines TRBV10-3 with TRBJ2-1, with 12 bases that match TRBD2. The CDR3 is made up of 15 amino acids. The ends lost 7 bases at V and 3 bases at J; junction bases unmatched: 4. Germline CDR1 ENHRY, CDR2 SYGVKD. The CDR3 bases are TGTGCCATCACCGAGACTAGCGGGGGCTACAATGAGCAGTTCTTC. As protein: CAITETSGGYNEQFF.

CDR3 protein: CSASPPAGGAETQYF. CDR3 DNA: TGCAGCGCCTCCCCCCCAGCGGGGGGCGCAGAGACCCAGTACTTC. The V gene is TRBV29-1, the J gene TRBJ2-5; TRBD2 agrees at 9 bases. CDR3 length: 15 residues. V gave up 7 bases and J gave up 4 bases; unmatched junction bases: 13. The germline gives CDR1 SQVTM, CDR2 ANQGSEA.